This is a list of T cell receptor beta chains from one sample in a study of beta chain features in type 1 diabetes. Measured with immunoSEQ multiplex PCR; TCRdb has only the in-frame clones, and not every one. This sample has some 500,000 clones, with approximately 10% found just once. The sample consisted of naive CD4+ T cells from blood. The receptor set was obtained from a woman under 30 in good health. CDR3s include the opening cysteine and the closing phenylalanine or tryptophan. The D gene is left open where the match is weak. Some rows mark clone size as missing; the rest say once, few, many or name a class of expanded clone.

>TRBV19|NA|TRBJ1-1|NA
CASSIGKLLNTEAFF
TGTGCCAGTAGTATAGGCAAGTTGCTGAACACTGAAGCTTTCTTT
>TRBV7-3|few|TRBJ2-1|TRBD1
CASSIAGTVTMKQFF
TGTGCCAGCAGCATAGCCGGGACAGTAACAATGAAGCAGTTCTTC
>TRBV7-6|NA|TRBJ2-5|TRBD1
CASSATGVQETQYF
TGTGCCAGCAGCGCGACAGGGGTCCAAGAGACCCAGTACTTC
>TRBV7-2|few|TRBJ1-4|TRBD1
CASSLLDRGLGKLFF
TGTGCCAGCAGCTTACTGGACAGGGGTCTTGGGAAACTGTTTTTT
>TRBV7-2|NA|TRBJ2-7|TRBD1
CASSLELAGGYEQYF
TGTGCCAGCAGCTTAGAGTTGGCAGGGGGCTACGAGCAGTACTTC
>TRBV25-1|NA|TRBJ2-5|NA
CASSEAGLSGETQYF
TGTGCCAGCAGTGAAGCCGGGCTTAGTGGGGAGACCCAGTACTTC
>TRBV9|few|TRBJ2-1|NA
CASSVTGLQTHEQFF
TGTGCCAGCAGCGTGACGGGACTCCAGACCCATGAGCAGTTCTTC
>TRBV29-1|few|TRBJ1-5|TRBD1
CSVVDRGQGETQHF
TGCAGCGTTGTGGACAGGGGCCAGGGGGAGACCCAGCATTTT
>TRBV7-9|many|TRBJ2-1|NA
CASSLTSVNEQFF
TGTGCCAGCAGCTTGACTTCCGTCAATGAGCAGTTCTTC
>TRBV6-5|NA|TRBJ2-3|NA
CASSPGGSKYTQYF
TGTGCCAGCAGTCCCGGGGGTAGTAAGTATACGCAGTATTTT
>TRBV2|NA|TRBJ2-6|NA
CASSEAQRRANVLTF
TGTGCCAGCAGTGAGGCCCAGCGCCGGGCCAACGTCCTGACTTTC
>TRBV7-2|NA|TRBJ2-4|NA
CASSLGIGNIQYF
TGTGCCAGCAGCTTAGGGATAGGGAACATTCAGTACTTC
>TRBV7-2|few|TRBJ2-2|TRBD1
CASSQTGAGTGELFF
TGTGCCAGCAGCCAAACAGGGGCGGGCACCGGGGAGCTGTTTTTT
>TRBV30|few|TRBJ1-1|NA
CAWDRLNTEAFF
TGTGCCTGGGACAGGTTGAACACTGAAGCTTTCTTT
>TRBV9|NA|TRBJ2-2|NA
CASSGSNRVAGELFF
TGTGCCAGCAGCGGATCCAACAGGGTGGCCGGGGAGCTGTTTTTT
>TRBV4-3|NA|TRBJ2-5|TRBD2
CASSQDWVTSGSSKETQYF
TGCGCCAGCAGCCAAGATTGGGTGACTAGCGGGAGCTCGAAGGAGACCCAGTACTTC
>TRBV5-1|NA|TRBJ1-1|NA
CASSLFSEMNTEAFF
TGCGCCAGCAGCTTGTTTTCAGAGATGAACACTGAAGCTTTCTTT
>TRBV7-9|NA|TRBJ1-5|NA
CASSPQEGAQHF
TGTGCCAGCAGTCCCCAGGAGGGAGCCCAGCATTTT
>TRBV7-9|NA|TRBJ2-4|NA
CASSLDWILGIGKNIQYF
TGTGCCAGCAGCTTAGATTGGATATTAGGGATCGGCAAAAACATTCAGTACTTC
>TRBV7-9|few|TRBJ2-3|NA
CASLGLGLVTDTQYF
TGTGCCAGCCTCGGACTGGGGCTCGTCACAGATACGCAGTATTTT
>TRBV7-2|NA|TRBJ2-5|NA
CASSSEPQGLAGETQYF
TGTGCCAGCAGCTCGGAGCCACAGGGATTGGCGGGGGAGACCCAGTACTTC
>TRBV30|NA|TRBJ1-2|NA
CAWSPRSGYTF
TGTGCCTGGAGTCCCAGGAGTGGCTACACCTTC
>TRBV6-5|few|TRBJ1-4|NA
CASALTFQAVGKLFF
TGTGCCAGCGCATTAACCTTCCAGGCGGTTGGAAAACTGTTTTTT
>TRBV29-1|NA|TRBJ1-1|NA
CSVGEVRTEAFF
TGCAGCGTTGGGGAAGTGAGGACTGAAGCTTTCTTT